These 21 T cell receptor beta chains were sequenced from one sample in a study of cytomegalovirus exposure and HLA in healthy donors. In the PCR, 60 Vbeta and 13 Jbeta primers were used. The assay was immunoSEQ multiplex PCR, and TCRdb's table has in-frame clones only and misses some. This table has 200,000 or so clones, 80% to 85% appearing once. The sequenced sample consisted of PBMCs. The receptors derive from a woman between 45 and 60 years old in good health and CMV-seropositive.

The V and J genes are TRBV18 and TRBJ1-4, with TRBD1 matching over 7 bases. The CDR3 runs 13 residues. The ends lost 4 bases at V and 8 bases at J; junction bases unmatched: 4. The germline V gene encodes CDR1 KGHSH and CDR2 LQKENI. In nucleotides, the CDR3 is TGTGCCAGCTCACAGGAGACAGGGGAAAAACTGTTTTTT. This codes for CASSQETGEKLFF.

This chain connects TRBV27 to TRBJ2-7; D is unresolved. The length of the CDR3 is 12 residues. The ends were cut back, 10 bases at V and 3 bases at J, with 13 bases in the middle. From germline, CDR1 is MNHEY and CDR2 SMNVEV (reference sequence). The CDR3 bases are TGTGCCACCCCTCGGTCGGGCTACGAGCAGTACTTC. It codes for CATPRSGYEQYF.

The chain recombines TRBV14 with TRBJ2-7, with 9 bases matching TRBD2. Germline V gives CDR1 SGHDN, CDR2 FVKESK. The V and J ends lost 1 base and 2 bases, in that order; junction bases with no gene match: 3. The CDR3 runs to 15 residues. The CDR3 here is CASSQVGGRAYEQYF. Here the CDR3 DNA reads TGTGCCAGCAGCCAAGTTGGCGGGAGGGCCTACGAGCAGTACTTC.

CDR3 sequence: CASHYLSSYEQYF. The CDR3, as DNA: TGTGCCAGTCACTATCTGAGCTCCTACGAGCAGTACTTC. The chain joins TRBV2 to TRBJ2-7; D not resolved. This CDR3 has 13 amino acids. Germline V CDR1 and CDR2: SNHLY, FYNNEI. The ends were cut back, 9 bases at V and 0 bases at J, with 12 bases in the middle. The whole variable domain, remainder taken from reference TRBV2 and TRBJ2-7, is EPEVTQTPSHQVTQMGQEVILRCVPISNHLYFYWYRQILGQKVEFLVSFYNNEISEKSEIFDDQFSVERPDGSNFTLKIRSTKLEDSAMYFCASHYLSSYEQYFGPGTRLTVT.

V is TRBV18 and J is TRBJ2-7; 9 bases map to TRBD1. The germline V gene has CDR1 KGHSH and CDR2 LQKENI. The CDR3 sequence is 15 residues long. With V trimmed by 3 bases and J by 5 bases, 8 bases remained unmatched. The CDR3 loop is CASSPPGQGFDEQYF. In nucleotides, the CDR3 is TGTGCCAGCTCACCCCCGGGACAGGGTTTCGACGAGCAGTACTTC.

The CDR3 spells CASSLESGSTYEQYF. The CDR3 DNA reads as TGTGCCAGCAGCTTAGAGAGCGGCAGTACCTACGAGCAGTACTTC. V gene TRBV7-6 combines with J gene TRBJ2-7; D possibly corresponds to TRBD2 (5 bases). Germline V gene lookup returns CDR1 SGHVS and CDR2 FNYEAQ. The CDR3 is 15 residues long. With 1 base removed from V and 2 bases from J, the gap between germline ends came to 12 bases.

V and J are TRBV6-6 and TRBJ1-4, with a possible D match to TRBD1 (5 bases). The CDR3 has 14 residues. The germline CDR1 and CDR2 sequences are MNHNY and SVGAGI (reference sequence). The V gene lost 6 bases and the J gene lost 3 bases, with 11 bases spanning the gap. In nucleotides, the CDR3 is TGTGCCAGCAGGGAGACAGTATCTAATGAAAAACTGTTTTTT. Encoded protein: CASRETVSNEKLFF.

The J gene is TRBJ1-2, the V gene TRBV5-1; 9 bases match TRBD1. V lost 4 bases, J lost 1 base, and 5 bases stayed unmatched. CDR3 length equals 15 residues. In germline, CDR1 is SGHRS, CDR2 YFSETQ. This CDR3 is CASSPGQGVNYGYTF. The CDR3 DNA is TGCGCCAGCAGCCCGGGACAGGGAGTTAACTATGGCTACACCTTC.

The CDR3 region is CASSQDRTGLNTEAFF. The CDR3 DNA follows: TGCGCCAGCAGCCAAGATCGGACAGGACTGAACACTGAAGCTTTCTTT. The chain joins TRBV4-3 to TRBJ1-1, with 7 bases that match TRBD1. The ends lost 0 bases at V and 0 bases at J; junction bases unmatched: 4. Germline assignment: CDR1 LGHNA and CDR2 YSLEER. CDR3 length equals 16 residues.

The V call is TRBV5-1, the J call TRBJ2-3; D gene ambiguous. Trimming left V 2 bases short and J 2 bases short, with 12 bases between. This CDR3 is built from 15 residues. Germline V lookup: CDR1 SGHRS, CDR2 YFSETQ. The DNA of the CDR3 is TGCGCCAGCAGCTTTCGCAGGCCTACCACAGATACGCAGTATTTT. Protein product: CASSFRRPTTDTQYF.

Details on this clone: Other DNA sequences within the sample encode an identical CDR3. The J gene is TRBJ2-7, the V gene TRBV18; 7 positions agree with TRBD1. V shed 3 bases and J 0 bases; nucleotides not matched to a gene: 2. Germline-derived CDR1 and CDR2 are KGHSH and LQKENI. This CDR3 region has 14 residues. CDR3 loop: CASSPGTDSYEQYF. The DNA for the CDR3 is TGTGCCAGCTCACCCGGGACAGACTCCTACGAGCAGTACTTC.

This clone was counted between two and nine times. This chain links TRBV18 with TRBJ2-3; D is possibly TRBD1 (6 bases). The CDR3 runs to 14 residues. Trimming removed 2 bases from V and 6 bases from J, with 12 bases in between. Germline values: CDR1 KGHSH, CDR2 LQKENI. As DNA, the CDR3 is TGTGCCAGCTCACCATCACAGGGCGGCGATACGCAGTATTTT. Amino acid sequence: CASSPSQGGDTQYF.

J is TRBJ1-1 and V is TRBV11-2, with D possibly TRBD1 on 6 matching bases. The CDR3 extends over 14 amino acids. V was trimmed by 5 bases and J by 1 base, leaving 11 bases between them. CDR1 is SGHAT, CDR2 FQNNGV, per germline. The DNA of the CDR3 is TGTGCCAGCAGCCAGCTACAGGGGAACACTGAAGCTTTCTTT. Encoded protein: CASSQLQGNTEAFF.

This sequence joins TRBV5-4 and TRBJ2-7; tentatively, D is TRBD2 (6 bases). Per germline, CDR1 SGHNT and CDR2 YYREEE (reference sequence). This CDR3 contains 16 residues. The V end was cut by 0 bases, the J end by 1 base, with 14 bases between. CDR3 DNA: TGTGCCAGCAGCTTGGATTCGGGACTCTCTTCCTACGAGCAGTACTTC. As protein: CASSLDSGLSSYEQYF.

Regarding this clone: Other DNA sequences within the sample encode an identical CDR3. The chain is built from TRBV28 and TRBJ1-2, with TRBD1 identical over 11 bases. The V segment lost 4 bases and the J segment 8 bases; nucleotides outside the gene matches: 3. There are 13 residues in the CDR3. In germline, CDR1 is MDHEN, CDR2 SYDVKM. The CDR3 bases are TGTGCCAGCAGTTCGGGACAGGGGGGAGGCTACACCTTC. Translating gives CASSSGQGGGYTF.

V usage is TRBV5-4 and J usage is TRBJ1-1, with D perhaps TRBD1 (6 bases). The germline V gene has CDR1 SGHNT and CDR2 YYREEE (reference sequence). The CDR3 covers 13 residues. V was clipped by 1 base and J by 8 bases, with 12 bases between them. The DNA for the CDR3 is TGTGCCAGCAGCTTGCGGTGGGGGACAGAAGCTTTCTTT. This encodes CASSLRWGTEAFF.

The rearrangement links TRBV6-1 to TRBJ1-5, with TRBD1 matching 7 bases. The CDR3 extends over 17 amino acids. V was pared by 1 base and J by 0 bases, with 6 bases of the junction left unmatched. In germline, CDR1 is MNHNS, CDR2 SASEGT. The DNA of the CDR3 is TGTGCCAGCAGTGAAGGGGGGACAGCATATAGCAATCAGCCCCAGCATTTT. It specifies CASSEGGTAYSNQPQHF.

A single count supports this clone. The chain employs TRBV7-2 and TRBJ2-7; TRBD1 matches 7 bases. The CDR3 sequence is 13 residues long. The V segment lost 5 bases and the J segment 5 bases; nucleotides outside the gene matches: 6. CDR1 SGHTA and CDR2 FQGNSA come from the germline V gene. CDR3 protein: CASSPRQGNEQYF. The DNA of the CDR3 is TGTGCCAGCAGCCCCCGACAGGGAAACGAGCAGTACTTC.

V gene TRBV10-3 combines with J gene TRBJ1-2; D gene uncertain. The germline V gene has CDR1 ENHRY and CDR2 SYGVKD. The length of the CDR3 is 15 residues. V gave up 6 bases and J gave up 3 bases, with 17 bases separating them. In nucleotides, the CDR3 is TGTGCCATCAGCCGGGAGTGGGGAACGGACTATGGCTACACCTTC. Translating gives CAISREWGTDYGYTF.

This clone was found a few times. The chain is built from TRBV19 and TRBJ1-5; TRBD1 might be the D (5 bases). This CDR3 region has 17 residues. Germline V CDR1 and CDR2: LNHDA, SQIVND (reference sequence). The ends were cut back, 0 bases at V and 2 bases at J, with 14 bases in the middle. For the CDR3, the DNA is TGTGCCAGTAGTATAGATTCACAGGTAAGGGGCAATCAGCCCCAGCATTTT. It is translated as CASSIDSQVRGNQPQHF.

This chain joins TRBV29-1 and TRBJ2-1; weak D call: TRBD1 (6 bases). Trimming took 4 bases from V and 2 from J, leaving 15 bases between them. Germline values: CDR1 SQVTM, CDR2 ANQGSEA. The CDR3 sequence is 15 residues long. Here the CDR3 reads CSVGSGERTYNEQFF. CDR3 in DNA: TGCAGCGTTGGGTCAGGGGAAAGGACCTACAATGAGCAGTTCTTC.